This T cell receptor beta chain was found in a study of T cell responses to AZD1222 COVID-19 vaccine (dated by TCRdb to the early 2020s). Background for the entire study: AZD1222 recipients given second doses at about 4 weeks or at about 12 weeks were pooled, since spike-specific TCR depth and breadth were not found to differ between the two schedules. A total of about 230 trial participants underwent TCR sequencing, of whom 200 to 220 received two doses of AZD1222 and some 26 received two doses of the MenACWY control vaccine. Trial participants were enrolled by age into 18-55, 56-69 and 70-plus year subgroups, with 148, 28 and 57 TCR-sequenced participants respectively.

On this clone itself: Its antigen is still unknown. Per-base qualities were not stored, and no clone one base away is much larger.

Per the germline V gene, SNHLY is the CDR1 and FYNNEI is the CDR2. From the cysteine through the phenylalanine, the CDR3 covers 16 amino acids. The read is trimmed to its CDR3 DNA, 48 bases read in frame from base 1. V is reduced by 6 bases and J by 1 base, leaving a spacing of 17 bases between them. The CDR3 regions of human TCRbeta chains were analyzed by immunosequencing. For the original study's pipeline: TCRs in the repertoires were matched against a reference library of SARS-CoV-2-specific TCRs that had been generated with the MIRA antigen-specificity platform. Breadth was defined as the fraction of unique TCRs that were SARS-CoV-2-associated, and depth was defined as the fraction of total T cells that were SARS-CoV-2-associated. Using the MIRA data, each spike-specific TCR was assigned both to the spike region to which the TCR was reactive and to a CD4 or CD8 class. Log10-transformed breadth and depth values were compared by one-way ANOVA with Sidak's multiple comparisons tests. In TCRdb, the immuneACCESS table is reduced to in-frame sequences with V and J assigned. These tables do not hold every clone; where another copy was compared, an unresolved V gene accounts for under half, and the others remain unexplained. D and trimming come from the DNA, and the V and J calls and clone size come from that table. The sample table shows about 130,000 clones, and 80% to 90% are seen once. The ten largest clones take up 4.2% of the sample.

The time point label for this specimen denotes: baseline before first vaccination. Vaccinee samples were obtained from the UK trials COV001 and COV002, which included a single-blind randomized controlled phase 2/3 trial of AZD1222 (ChAdOx1 nCoV-19) in healthy adults. Trial participant PBMC samples were collected at day 0 and day 28 after the second dose for TCRbeta chain sequencing. General conclusions and limits of the study: Conclusions about previously exposed vaccinees are limited because only six or seven AZD1222 recipients were SARS-CoV-2 seropositive at baseline. In the small 56-69-year group, the increase in depth fell short of significance, most likely because of low power. CD4 TCRs associated with the vaccine covered the entire spike protein, and the dominant responses were in regions 160-218 and 743-854. Epitopes outside the regions mutated in the B.1.351 and B.1.1.7 variants were reportedly recognized by nearly half of the unique spike-specific TCRs. Most participants were white British and females outnumbered males, and the authors suggested that clonal diversity may have been underestimated. A significant rise in spike-specific TCR breadth and depth was observed after two AZD1222 doses relative to day 0 and relative to MenACWY recipients. Because no samples from the day 14 peak response were available, repertoires could be characterized only after the peak T cell response.

Recombination joined TRBV2 with TRBJ2-3; the D gene is perhaps TRBD1 or TRBD2, each of them matching over 6 bases. The clonotype was recovered from an adult in good health. Sequences were derived from peripheral blood, sampled on day 0 of AZD1222 vaccination. The nucleotide sequence is TGTGCCAGCAGGGACCCTTTGGGGGGCCGCACAGATACGCAGTATTTT. This is translated as CASRDPLGGRTDTQYF.